A selection of T cell receptor beta chains follows, all from one sample in a study of control samples from healthy donors and cancer patients. Generated by immunoSEQ multiplex PCR, the TCRdb table keeps only in-frame clones and is missing some. The top ten clones hold 5.5% to 7% of a sample with around 140,000 clones, roughly 92% of them seen once. The source material was blood. These receptors were collected from a man between 18 and 29 years old in good health. Each CDR3 is given with its conserved first and last residue. The D gene is left open where the match is weak. Expanded clones get a size class; other rows say once, few or many, or leave the size out.

cdr3_aa cdr3_nt j_call clone_size d_call v_call
CASSLGPGGSGNTIYF TGTGCCAGCAGCTTGGGCCCAGGGGGCTCTGGAAACACCATATATTTT TRBJ1-3 . TRBD1 TRBV7-9
CAWSGAKSSYNSPLHF TGTGCCTGGAGTGGGGCCAAAAGCTCCTATAATTCACCCCTCCACTTT TRBJ1-6 . . TRBV30
CASTPGTNRYNEQFF TGTGCCAGCACCCCCGGGACCAATCGCTACAATGAGCAGTTCTTC TRBJ2-1 . . TRBV2
CASSVSGLAMQYF TGTGCCAGCAGCGTCAGTGGGTTGGCCATGCAGTATTTT TRBJ2-3 . . TRBV9
CASSSGGRPNEKLFF TGTGCCAGTAGCTCGGGAGGGAGGCCGAATGAAAAACTGTTTTTT TRBJ1-4 . . TRBV19
CASYRDKRSPLHF TGTGCCAGCTACCGGGACAAGAGGTCACCCCTCCACTTT TRBJ1-6 . . TRBV2
CASSVGRNQETQYF TGTGCCAGCAGTGTCGGGCGGAACCAAGAGACCCAGTACTTC TRBJ2-5 . . TRBV2
CASSSRRAGELFF TGTGCCAGCAGTTCCCGCCGGGCCGGGGAGCTGTTTTTT TRBJ2-2 . . TRBV27
CASSPQGSPLEAFF TGTGCCAGCAGCCCACAGGGATCCCCCTTAGAAGCTTTCTTT TRBJ1-1 . . TRBV3-1/TRBV3-2
CASSESSLGGSQPQHF TGTGCCAGCAGTGAATCTTCTCTCGGTGGTAGTCAGCCCCAGCATTTT TRBJ1-5 . . TRBV2
CASSLGGTSFYEQYF TGTGCCAGCAGCTTAGGGGGGACTAGCTTTTACGAGCAGTACTTC TRBJ2-7 . TRBD2 TRBV11-2
CASTLWGSGEAFF TGTGCCAGCACACTATGGGGTTCTGGGGAAGCTTTCTTT TRBJ1-1 . . TRBV6-5
CASSLITGELFF TGTGCCAGCAGTCTAATCACCGGGGAGCTGTTTTTT TRBJ2-2 . . TRBV9
CASSQPTGNQETQYF TGTGCCAGCAGTCAACCCACAGGCAACCAAGAGACCCAGTACTTC TRBJ2-5 . . TRBV6-6
CASAGGSRNTPLHF TGTGCCAGTGCCGGGGGGAGTCGTAATACACCCCTCCACTTT TRBJ1-6 . . TRBV19
CARPGQHYEQYF TGTGCCAGGCCCGGACAGCACTACGAGCAGTACTTC TRBJ2-7 . . TRBV27
CASSLFAGSEQYF TGTGCCAGCAGCTTATTTGCCGGCTCCGAGCAGTACTTC TRBJ2-7 . . TRBV7-6
CATTPGAGHYEQYF TGTGCCACCACCCCTGGGGCAGGCCACTACGAGCAGTACTTC TRBJ2-7 . . TRBV24-1
CASSQSRGGHGYTF TGTGCCAGCAGCCAATCACGGGGGGGACACGGCTACACCTTC TRBJ1-2 . . TRBV16
CASGTDRNSYEQYF TGTGCCAGCGGTACCGACAGAAACTCCTACGAGCAGTACTTC TRBJ2-7 . . TRBV7-9
CASSTRGEVHYGYTF TGTGCCAGTAGTACAAGGGGCGAAGTACACTATGGCTACACCTTC TRBJ1-2 . . TRBV19
CASSLGGQGFQPQHF TGTGCCAGCAGCTTAGGCGGGCAGGGTTTTCAGCCCCAGCATTTT TRBJ1-5 . . TRBV7-9
CASSRGDRDSTLDEQYF TGTGCCAGCAGCCGAGGGGACAGGGACTCTACCTTGGACGAGCAGTACTTC TRBJ2-7 . TRBD1 TRBV6-6
CASSLVPSGGAGGYTF TGTGCCAGCAGCTTAGTGCCGTCCGGGGGCGCGGGTGGCTACACCTTC TRBJ1-2 . . TRBV7-2
CASSPRMRTTGSAPGHEQFF TGTGCCAGCAGCCCGCGGATGCGAACTACAGGGTCCGCCCCGGGTCATGAGCAGTTCTTC TRBJ2-1 . . TRBV3-1/TRBV3-2
CASSPRIGNEQFF TGTGCCAGCAGCCCTAGAATTGGTAATGAGCAGTTCTTC TRBJ2-1 . . TRBV11-2
CASNPGHNSGANVLTF TGCGCCAGCAACCCGGGACACAACTCTGGGGCCAACGTCCTGACTTTC TRBJ2-6 . . TRBV5-1
CASSSKDRDGVYSPLHF TGTGCCAGCTCATCCAAAGACAGGGACGGAGTCTATTCACCCCTCCACTTT TRBJ1-6 once TRBD1 TRBV18
CASRRLDLNEKLFF TGTGCCAGCAGGAGGTTGGACCTTAATGAAAAACTGTTTTTT TRBJ1-4 . . TRBV11-2
CASSLAGAYNEKLFF TGTGCCAGCAGCTTAGCAGGGGCGTATAATGAAAAACTGTTTTTT TRBJ1-4 . . TRBV7-9
CASSQGRVSAMNTEAFF TGCGCCAGCAGCCAGGGTAGGGTCTCGGCTATGAACACTGAAGCTTTCTTT TRBJ1-1 once . TRBV4-1
CAISDRTSEETQYF TGTGCCATCAGTGACCGGACTAGCGAGGAGACCCAGTACTTC TRBJ2-5 . TRBD2 TRBV10-3
CASSLHTSNYGYTF TGCGCCAGCAGCCTGCACACTTCTAACTATGGCTACACCTTC TRBJ1-2 . . TRBV5-1
CASSGRQGMFPNSPLHF TGTGCCAGCAGTGGCCGACAGGGAATGTTTCCGAATTCACCCCTCCACTTT TRBJ1-6 . TRBD1 TRBV2
CASSPLDRGGGTTDTQYF TGTGCCAGCAGCCCGCTGGACCGCGGCGGGGGGACCACAGATACGCAGTATTTT TRBJ2-3 . TRBD2 TRBV7-3
CASAGQGGEKLFF TGTGCCAGTGCCGGACAGGGAGGTGAAAAACTGTTTTTT TRBJ1-4 once TRBD1 TRBV19
CASSGGSSYNSPLHF TGTGCCAGCAGTGGGGGGAGCTCCTATAATTCACCCCTCCACTTT TRBJ1-6 . . TRBV2
CASRQGLANYGYTF TGTGCCAGCCGACAGGGGCTAGCTAACTATGGCTACACCTTC TRBJ1-2 . TRBD1 TRBV6-5
CASSEGQIYNEQFF TGTGCCAGCAGTGAAGGACAGATCTACAATGAGCAGTTCTTC TRBJ2-1 . . TRBV6-1
CASSQGSQPQHF TGTGCCAGCAGCCAGGGTTCCCAGCCCCAGCATTTT TRBJ1-5 few . TRBV2
CASSERGNTIYF TGTGCCAGCAGTGAGCGAGGAAACACCATATATTTT TRBJ1-3 . . TRBV6-1
CASSIKGSNYGYTF TGTGCCAGTAGTATCAAAGGATCTAACTATGGCTACACCTTC TRBJ1-2 . . TRBV19
CAEPRRGNQPQHF TGTGCCGAGCCGCGACGGGGGAATCAGCCCCAGCATTTT TRBJ1-5 once . TRBV11-2
CASRDPSGGRDTQYF TGCGCCAGCAGGGACCCTAGCGGGGGGCGCGATACGCAGTATTTT TRBJ2-3 . TRBD2 TRBV5-1
CASTTGGGGSSYEQYF TGTGCCAGCACCACGGGCGGCGGGGGCAGCTCCTACGAGCAGTACTTC TRBJ2-7 . . TRBV9
CASSLARLADFTDTQYF TGCGCCAGCAGCTTGGCCAGGCTAGCGGACTTCACAGATACGCAGTATTTT TRBJ2-3 . TRBD2 TRBV5-1
CASSSTGFYEQYF TGCGCCAGCAGCTCTACAGGGTTCTACGAGCAGTACTTC TRBJ2-7 . . TRBV5-1
CASRPLAGGLYGNEQFF TGTGCCAGTAGACCGCTAGCGGGGGGTCTATATGGGAATGAGCAGTTCTTC TRBJ2-1 . TRBD2 TRBV19
CASSSELRSTYEQYF TGTGCCAGCAGCTCGGAGCTGAGATCCACCTACGAGCAGTACTTC TRBJ2-7 . . TRBV11-2
CASSPSWATGSGEKLFF TGTGCCAGCAGCCCCTCATGGGCCACAGGGTCGGGTGAAAAACTGTTTTTT TRBJ1-4 . . TRBV9
CASSEALAEGWPQHF TGTGCCAGCAGTGAAGCTTTGGCAGAGGGGTGGCCCCAGCATTTT TRBJ1-5 . . TRBV2
CASSETNTEAFF TGTGCCAGCAGTGAAACGAACACTGAAGCTTTCTTT TRBJ1-1 . . TRBV6-1
CASSLGTGAYYGYTF TGTGCCAGCAGCTTAGGGACAGGGGCCTACTATGGCTACACCTTC TRBJ1-2 . TRBD1 TRBV7-9